This T cell receptor beta chain was sequenced in a study of shared clonotypes between healthy human individuals. Here immunoSEQ multiplex PCR was the method, and the copy in TCRdb shows in-frame clones only, minus some. This sample has about 2,100,000 clones, with 93% found just once. Germline V gene data show CDR1 as MDHEN and CDR2 as SYDVKM. After removal of 10 bases from V and 3 bases from J, the junction contained 9 bases not matched to a gene. The CDR3 sequence is 14 residues long. Positively selected for CCR7, the CD45RO-negative cells used as naive CD8 cells excluded terminally differentiated effector memory CD45RA+ cells. This clone occurred once. Its antigen is not known. Regarding the study as a whole: Non-shared clonotypes displayed generation probabilities falling below those of clonotypes present in all four donors. Estimated richness values were generally larger in naive subsets than in memory subsets.

The receptor comes from a man aged 18 to 29 in good health. Some clones in this sample may be carry-over from other donors' samples. The source material was naive CD8+ T cells from PBMCs. The chain couples TRBV28 to TRBJ2-7; 10 nucleotides agree with TRBD1. As DNA, the CDR3 is TGTGCCACCCTCCAGACAGGGGGCTTCTACGAGCAGTACTTC. Its protein is CATLQTGGFYEQYF. The variable domain in full, with the rest retrieved from reference TRBV28 and TRBJ2-7, is DVKVTQSSRYLVKRTGEKVFLECVQDMDHENMFWYRQDPGLGLRLIYFSYDVKMKEKGDIPEGYSVSREKKERFSLILESASTNQTSMYLCATLQTGGFYEQYFGPGTRLTVT.